The clone carrying this TCR beta chain was found once. In the authors' workflow: Reference gene primers were amplified, and this amplification served to estimate nucleated cell counts. Method: immunoSEQ multiplex PCR; TCRdb's copy keeps in-frame clones and lacks some. The DNA was the basis for D and trimming; V, J and clone size are from that table. The sample has roughly 180,000 clones, under 85% seen once; the top ten hold approximately 1.1%. This record comes from a study of blood T cell repertoires in COVID-19. In the study overall: Sites in the United States, Italy and Spain provided acute and convalescent COVID-19 samples. T cells, B-cell-depleted T cells, or PBMCs provided the cDNA or gDNA that served as material.

Trimming shortened V by 6 bases and J by 4 bases, and 13 bases separated the two germline ends. Germline V gene sequence: CDR1 SGHDT, CDR2 YYEEEE. The CDR3 is 13 residues long. The receptor was isolated from a man in his 60s who had recovered from COVID-19. Sequencing input: peripheral blood. The chain joins TRBV5-6 to TRBJ1-2, with D possibly matching TRBD1 (5 bases). The CDR3 coding sequence is TGTGCCAGCACCTGGGGCTCGAGCTATGGCTACACCTTC. Protein sequence: CASTWGSSYGYTF.